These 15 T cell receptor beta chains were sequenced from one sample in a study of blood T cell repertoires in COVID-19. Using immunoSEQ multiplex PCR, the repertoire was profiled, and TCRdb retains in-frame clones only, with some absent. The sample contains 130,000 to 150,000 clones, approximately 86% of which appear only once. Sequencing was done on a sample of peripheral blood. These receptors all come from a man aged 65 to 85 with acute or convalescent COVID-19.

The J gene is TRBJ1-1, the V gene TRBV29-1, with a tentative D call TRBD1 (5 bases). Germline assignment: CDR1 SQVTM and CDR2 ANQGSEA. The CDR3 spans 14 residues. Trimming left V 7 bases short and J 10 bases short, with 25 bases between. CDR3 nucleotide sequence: TGCAGCGCCGACCAGACAGAGCCCTACTGGGGAGCTTTCTTT. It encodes CSADQTEPYWGAFF.

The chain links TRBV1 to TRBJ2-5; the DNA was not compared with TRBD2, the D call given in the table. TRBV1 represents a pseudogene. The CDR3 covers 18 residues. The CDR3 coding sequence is TGCACCAGCAGCCCCCACATGGGACTAGCGGGGTTGGGGGAGACCCAGTACTTC. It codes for CTSSPHMGLAGLGETQYF.

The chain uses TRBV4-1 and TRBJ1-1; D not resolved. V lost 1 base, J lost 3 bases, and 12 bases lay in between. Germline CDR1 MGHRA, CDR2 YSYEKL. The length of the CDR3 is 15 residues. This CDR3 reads CASSQAGTTHTEAFF. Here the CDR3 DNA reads TGCGCCAGCAGCCAAGCGGGAACTACTCACACTGAAGCTTTCTTT.

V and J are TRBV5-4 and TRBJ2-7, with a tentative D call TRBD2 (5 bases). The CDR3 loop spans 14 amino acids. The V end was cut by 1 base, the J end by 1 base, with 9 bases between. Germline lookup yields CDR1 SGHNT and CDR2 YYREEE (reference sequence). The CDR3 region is CASSLRWRSYEQYF. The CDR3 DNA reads TGTGCCAGCAGCTTGAGGTGGAGGTCCTACGAGCAGTACTTC.

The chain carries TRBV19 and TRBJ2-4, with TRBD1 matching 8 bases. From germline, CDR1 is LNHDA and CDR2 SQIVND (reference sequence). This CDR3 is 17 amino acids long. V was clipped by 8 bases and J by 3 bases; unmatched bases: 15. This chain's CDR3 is CASLNTRGQGDKNIQYF. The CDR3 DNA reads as TGTGCCAGTCTTAATACCCGCGGACAGGGCGACAAAAACATTCAGTACTTC.

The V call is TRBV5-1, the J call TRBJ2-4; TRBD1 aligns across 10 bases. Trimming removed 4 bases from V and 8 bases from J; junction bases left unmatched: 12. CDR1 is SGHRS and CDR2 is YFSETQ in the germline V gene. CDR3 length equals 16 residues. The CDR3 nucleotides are TGCGCCAGCAGCGCCGGGACAGGGGATGAAAAAGACATTCAGTACTTC. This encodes CASSAGTGDEKDIQYF.

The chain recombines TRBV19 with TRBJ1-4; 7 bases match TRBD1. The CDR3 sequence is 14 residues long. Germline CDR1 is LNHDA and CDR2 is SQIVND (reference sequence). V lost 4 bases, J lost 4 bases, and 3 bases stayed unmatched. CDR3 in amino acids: CASSTGQNNEKLFF. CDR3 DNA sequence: TGTGCCAGTAGTACGGGACAGAATAATGAAAAACTGTTTTTT.

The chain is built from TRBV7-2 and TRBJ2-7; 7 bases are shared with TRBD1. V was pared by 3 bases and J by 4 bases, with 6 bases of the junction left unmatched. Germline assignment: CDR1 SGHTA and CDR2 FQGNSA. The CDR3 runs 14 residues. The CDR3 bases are TGTGCCAGCAGCTTCGGAGACAGGGAGTACGAGCAGTACTTC. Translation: CASSFGDREYEQYF.

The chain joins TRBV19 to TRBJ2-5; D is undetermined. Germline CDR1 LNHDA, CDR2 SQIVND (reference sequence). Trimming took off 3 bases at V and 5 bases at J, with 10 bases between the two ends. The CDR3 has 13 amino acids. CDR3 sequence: CASSMNLLETQYF. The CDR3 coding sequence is TGTGCCAGTAGTATGAATCTACTGGAGACCCAGTACTTC.

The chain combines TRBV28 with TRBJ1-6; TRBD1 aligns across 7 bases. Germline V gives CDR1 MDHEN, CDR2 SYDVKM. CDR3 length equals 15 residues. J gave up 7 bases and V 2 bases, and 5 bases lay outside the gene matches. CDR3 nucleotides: TGTGCCAGCAGTTTAGGGGACAGAAACAATTCACCCCTCCACTTT. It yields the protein CASSLGDRNNSPLHF.

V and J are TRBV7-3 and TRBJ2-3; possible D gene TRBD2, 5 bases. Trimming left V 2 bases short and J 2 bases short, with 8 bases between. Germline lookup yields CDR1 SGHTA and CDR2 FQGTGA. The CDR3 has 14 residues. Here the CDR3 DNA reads TGTGCCAGCAGCTTAGAGGGTTTCACAGATACGCAGTATTTT. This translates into CASSLEGFTDTQYF.

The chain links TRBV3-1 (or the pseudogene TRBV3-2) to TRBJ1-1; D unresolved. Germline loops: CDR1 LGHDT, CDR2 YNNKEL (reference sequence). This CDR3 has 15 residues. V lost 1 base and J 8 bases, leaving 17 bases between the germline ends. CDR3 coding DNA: TGTGCCAGCAGCCAAGGTGCGGGATCAGTCTCAGAAGCTTTCTTT. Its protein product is CASSQGAGSVSEAFF.

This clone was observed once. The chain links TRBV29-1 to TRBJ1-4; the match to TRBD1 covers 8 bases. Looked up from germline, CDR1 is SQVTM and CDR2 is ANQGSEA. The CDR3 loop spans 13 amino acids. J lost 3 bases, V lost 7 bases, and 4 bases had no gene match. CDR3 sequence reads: CSAQGAPNEKLFF. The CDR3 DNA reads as TGCAGCGCTCAGGGGGCCCCTAATGAAAAACTGTTTTTT. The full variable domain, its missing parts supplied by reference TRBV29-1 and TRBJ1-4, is SAVISQKPSRDICQRGTSLTIQCQVDSQVTMMFWYRQQPGQSLTLIATANQGSEATYESGFVIDKFPISRPNLTFSTLTVSNMSPEDSSIYLCSAQGAPNEKLFFGSGTQLSVL.

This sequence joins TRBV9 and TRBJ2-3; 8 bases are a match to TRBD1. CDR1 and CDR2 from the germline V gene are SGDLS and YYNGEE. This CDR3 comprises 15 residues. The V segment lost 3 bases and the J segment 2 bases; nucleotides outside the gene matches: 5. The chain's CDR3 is CASSANRGTTDTQYF. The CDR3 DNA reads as TGTGCCAGCAGCGCAAACAGGGGGACCACAGATACGCAGTATTTT.

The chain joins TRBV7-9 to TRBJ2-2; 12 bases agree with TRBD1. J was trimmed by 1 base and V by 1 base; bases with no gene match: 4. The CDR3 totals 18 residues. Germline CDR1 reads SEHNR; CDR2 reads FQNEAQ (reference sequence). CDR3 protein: CASSLGRDRGLNTGELFF. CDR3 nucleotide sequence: TGTGCCAGCAGCTTAGGCCGGGACAGGGGGCTGAACACCGGGGAGCTGTTTTTT.